Listed here are 21 T cell receptor beta chains from one sample, sequenced in a study of T cells in Graves' hyperthyroidism and ophthalmopathy. The source material, RNA transcripts, was used to amplify TCR beta CDR3 regions. When the TCR CDR3 underwent first-round RT-PCR, the HTBI primer set was used. MiXCR was run by TCRdb on the multiplex PCR reads, yielding one entry per CDR3 protein. The sample records around 190,000 distinct CDR3 sequences, about 17% being singletons. The material sequenced was blood. All receptors come from a woman between 50 and 59 years old with Graves' hyperthyroidism.

This clonotype has a count of ten or more. The genes are TRBV12-3 or TRBV12-4 and TRBJ2-1; 7 bases are a match to TRBD2. The CDR3 spans 17 residues. With 3 bases clipped from V and 3 bases from J, the junction kept 11 bases outside the gene matches. CDR3 region: CASSFIFGGGDYNEQFF. The CDR3 DNA is TGTGCCAGCAGTTTTATCTTTGGGGGAGGGGACTACAATGAGCAGTTCTTC.

This clonotype occurred a few times. The chain carries TRBV30 and TRBJ2-4; no firm D call. V was trimmed by 4 bases and J by 0 bases, leaving 13 bases between them. This CDR3 contains 15 residues. From germline, CDR1 is GTSNPN and CDR2 SVGIG (reference sequence). The CDR3 bases are TGTGCCTGGACCAGACCCGATCTAGCCAAAAACATTCAGTACTTC. It specifies CAWTRPDLAKNIQYF. Full variable domain (outside the CDR3, taken from reference TRBV30 and TRBJ2-4): SQTIHQWPATLVQPVGSPLSLECTVEGTSNPNLYWYRQAAGRGLQLLFYSVGIGQISSEVPQNLSASRPQDRQFILSSKKLLLSDSGFYLCAWTRPDLAKNIQYFGAGTRLSVL.

At least ten counts were recorded for this clonotype. The CDR3 loop reads CASRWTRGVGYGYTF. DNA for the CDR3: TGTGCCAGCAGATGGACCCGGGGCGTGGGCTATGGCTACACCTTC. This rearrangement joins TRBV28 to TRBJ1-2; D might be TRBD1 (5 bases). Trimming removed 6 bases at V and 4 bases at J, with 18 bases between. CDR1 and CDR2 (germline): MDHEN, SYDVKM. The CDR3 sequence is 15 residues long.

This clonotype came up many times. The chain has TRBV13 and TRBJ1-2; weak D call: TRBD1 (5 bases). Between the trimmed V and J ends, which lost 2 bases and 7 bases, there was a span of 17 bases. The CDR3 extends over 15 amino acids. Germline assignment: CDR1 PRHDT and CDR2 FYEKMQ (reference sequence). This chain's CDR3 is CASSLHLGVAPGYTF. CDR3 DNA sequence: TGTGCCAGCAGCTTACATCTGGGGGTGGCTCCTGGCTACACCTTC. Full variable domain (rest looked up from reference TRBV13 and TRBJ1-2): AAGVIQSPRHLIKEKRETATLKCYPIPRHDTVYWYQQGPGQDPQFLISFYEKMQSDKGSIPDRFSAQQFSDYHSELNMSSLELGDSALYFCASSLHLGVAPGYTFGSGTRLTVV.

This clonotype has just a few counts. The chain links TRBV28 to TRBJ1-5; D remains unclear. CDR1 is MDHEN and CDR2 is SYDVKM in the germline V gene. The V end was cut by 5 bases, the J end by 3 bases, with 5 bases between. This CDR3 is built from 12 residues. The CDR3 sequence is CASSPFNQPQHF. The CDR3 DNA reads as TGTGCCAGCAGTCCGTTCAATCAGCCCCAGCATTTT. The full variable domain, in which reference TRBV28 and TRBJ1-5 provide the parts outside the CDR3, is DVKVTQSSRYLVKRTGEKVFLECVQDMDHENMFWYRQDPGLGLRLIYFSYDVKMKEKGDIPEGYSVSREKKERFSLILESASTNQTSMYLCASSPFNQPQHFGDGTRLSIL.

This clonotype has ten or more counts. V gene TRBV11-2 combines with J gene TRBJ1-1; a weak D match, TRBD1 (5 bases). There are 12 residues in the CDR3. V was clipped by 2 bases and J by 13 bases, with 14 bases between them. CDR1 and CDR2 (germline): SGHAT, FQNNGV. The CDR3 protein is CASSLRGDVDFF. The CDR3 nucleotides read TGTGCCAGCAGCTTACGGGGGGACGTTGATTTCTTT. The whole variable domain, filled in from reference TRBV11-2 and TRBJ1-1, reads EAGVAQSPRYKIIEKRQSVAFWCNPISGHATLYWYQQILGQGPKLLIQFQNNGVVDDSQLPKDRFSAERLKGVDSTLKIQPAKLEDSAVYLCASSLRGDVDFFGQGTRLTVV.

This clonotype was counted at least ten times. The rearrangement links TRBV9 to TRBJ2-4, with D possibly matching TRBD2 (5 bases). V was shortened by 4 bases and J by 0 bases, with 11 bases between the two germline ends. This CDR3 has 15 amino acids. CDR1 is SGDLS, CDR2 YYNGEE, per germline. DNA of the CDR3: TGTGCCAGCAGCCAACTAGTCCTAGCCAAAAACATTCAGTACTTC. Protein sequence: CASSQLVLAKNIQYF.

The J gene is TRBJ2-1, the V gene TRBV7-9, with D possibly TRBD1 on 6 matching bases. Trimming left V 9 bases short and J 9 bases short, with 21 bases between. CDR3 length: 14 residues. CDR1 is SEHNR and CDR2 is FQNEAQ in the germline V gene (reference sequence). Here the CDR3 reads CASSTPQGQVEQFF. CDR3 nucleotide sequence: TGTGCCAGTAGTACACCACAGGGTCAGGTTGAGCAGTTCTTC.

A few counts support this clonotype. J is TRBJ2-7 and V is TRBV4-2; 8 nucleotides match TRBD1. The CDR3 has 16 amino acids. CDR1 is LGHNA, CDR2 YNFKEQ, per germline. J gave up 6 bases and V 1 base, and 11 bases lay outside the gene matches. This CDR3 is CASSQAATGDAVEQYF. CDR3 nucleotides: TGTGCCAGCAGCCAAGCCGCGACAGGGGATGCGGTCGAGCAGTACTTC.

Of note for this clonotype: A junction end diverges from the germline sequence, so it may reflect a read error. This chain connects TRBV7-2 to TRBJ2-6; TRBD1 or TRBD2 may be the D gene (5 bases each). CDR3 length: 15 amino acids. Germline CDR1 SGHTA, CDR2 FQGNSA. CDR3 sequence reads: CASSLGSSGASVLTF. The DNA for the CDR3 is TGTGCCAGCAGCTTGGGGAGCTCTGGGGCCAGCGTCCTGACTTTC.

Comments on this clonotype: Since a much larger clone is just one base distant, this may be a read error. The chain combines TRBV27 with TRBJ2-7; D could derive from TRBD1 or TRBD2 (6 bases each). The CDR3 spans 15 residues. The germline gives CDR1 MNHEY, CDR2 SMNVEV (reference sequence). CDR3 sequence (DNA): TGTGCCAGCAGTTTAAACTTTTGGGGGGCCAACGAGCGGTACTTC. It codes for CASSLNFWGANERYF.

The chain has TRBV11-3 and TRBJ1-2; 10 bases align to TRBD1. CDR1 is SGHNT, CDR2 YENEEA, per germline. V trimming: 5 bases; J trimming: 6 bases; junction bases outside the gene matches: 12. The CDR3 runs to 16 residues. CDR3 sequence: CASSDTGTGAGDGYTF. The CDR3 nucleotides read TGTGCCAGCAGCGATACTGGGACAGGGGCAGGGGATGGCTACACCTTC.

The sample holds many counts of this clonotype. The rearrangement joins TRBV30 to TRBJ1-5; 7 bases align to TRBD1. Germline V CDR1 and CDR2: GTSNPN, SVGIG (reference sequence). V was clipped by 2 bases and J by 0 bases; unmatched bases: 1. This CDR3 has 14 residues. The CDR3 sequence is CAWSYRGSNQPQHF. The CDR3 DNA reads TGTGCCTGGAGTTACAGGGGTAGCAATCAGCCCCAGCATTTT.

Many counts were recorded for this clonotype. The chain uses TRBV6-1 and TRBJ1-3; D remains ambiguous. The germline V gene encodes CDR1 MNHNS and CDR2 SASEGT. The CDR3 consists of 15 residues. V was pared by 6 bases and J by 0 bases, with 12 bases between. The CDR3 spells CASRTDGNSGNTIYF. The CDR3 coding sequence is TGTGCCAGCAGGACGGACGGTAACTCTGGAAACACCATATATTTT.

The chain's CDR3 is CASSSSGGHFQETQYF. As DNA, the CDR3 is TGTGCCAGTAGTTCAAGCGGGGGCCATTTCCAAGAGACCCAGTACTTC. The rearrangement joins TRBV19 to TRBJ2-5, with TRBD2 matching over 8 bases. This CDR3 has 16 amino acids. After removal of 5 bases from V and 1 base from J, the junction contained 9 bases not matched to a gene. Germline assignment: CDR1 LNHDA and CDR2 SQIVND (reference sequence).

This clonotype has a count of ten or more. The rearrangement joins TRBV3-1 to TRBJ1-2; D remains unclear. From germline, CDR1 is LGHDT and CDR2 YNNKEL (reference sequence). V was pared by 4 bases and J by 1 base, with 10 bases between. This CDR3 is built from 14 residues. CDR3 loop: CASSPRTLNYGYTF. CDR3 coding DNA: TGTGCCAGCAGCCCCCGGACCCTTAACTATGGCTACACCTTC.

This clonotype occurred many times. The chain's CDR3 is CASRPLYYRDIGHEQYF. The CDR3, as DNA: TGTGCCAGCAGGCCCCTCTACTACAGGGACATAGGCCACGAGCAGTACTTC. The V call is TRBV28, the J call TRBJ2-7; the D gene is possibly TRBD1 (6 bases). Per the germline V gene, CDR1 is MDHEN and CDR2 is SYDVKM. Trimming left V 6 bases short and J 5 bases short, with 26 bases between. This CDR3 contains 17 residues.

This clonotype was found a few times. The genes are TRBV5-5 and TRBJ2-7; D not resolved. The CDR3 loop spans 15 amino acids. The V end was cut by 0 bases, the J end by 0 bases, with 10 bases between. Germline-derived CDR1 and CDR2 are SGHKS and YYEKEE (reference sequence). DNA for the CDR3: TGTGCCAGCAGCTTGGAATGGGCCACCTCCTACGAGCAGTACTTC. Residues: CASSLEWATSYEQYF. The full variable domain, its missing parts supplied by reference TRBV5-5 and TRBJ2-7, is DAGVTQSPTHLIKTRGQQVTLRCSPISGHKSVSWYQQVLGQGPQFIFQYYEKEERGRGNFPDRFSARQFPNYSSELNVNALLLGDSALYLCASSLEWATSYEQYFGPGTRLTVT.

This clonotype was seen at least ten times. CDR3 loop: CASSLHSSGRRNEQFF. The DNA of the CDR3 is TGTGCCAGCAGCTTGCATTCTAGCGGGAGGAGGAATGAGCAGTTCTTC. The chain has TRBV3-1 and TRBJ2-1; 11 positions match TRBD2. J lost 7 bases, V lost 5 bases, and 10 bases had no gene match. The CDR3 is made up of 16 amino acids. Germline V CDR1 and CDR2: LGHDT, YNNKEL (reference sequence).

This clonotype was seen a few times. The rearrangement joins TRBV12-3 or TRBV12-4 to TRBJ2-5, with D perhaps matching TRBD1 (6 bases). Deletions cut 6 bases from V and 0 bases from J, with 11 bases between. This CDR3 has 14 amino acids. The CDR3 protein is CASRPTGHQETQYF. CDR3 nucleotide sequence: TGTGCCAGCAGACCGACAGGCCACCAAGAGACCCAGTACTTC.

This clonotype was observed at least ten times. This chain joins TRBV11-3 and TRBJ1-5; perhaps TRBD1 as D (6 bases). The CDR3 runs 15 residues. The germline CDR1 and CDR2 sequences are SGHNT and YENEEA. Trimming left V 2 bases short and J 4 bases short, with 12 bases between. CDR3 DNA: TGTGCCAGCAGCTTAAGGGCAGGGGCGAATCAGCCCCAGCATTTT. This encodes CASSLRAGANQPQHF.